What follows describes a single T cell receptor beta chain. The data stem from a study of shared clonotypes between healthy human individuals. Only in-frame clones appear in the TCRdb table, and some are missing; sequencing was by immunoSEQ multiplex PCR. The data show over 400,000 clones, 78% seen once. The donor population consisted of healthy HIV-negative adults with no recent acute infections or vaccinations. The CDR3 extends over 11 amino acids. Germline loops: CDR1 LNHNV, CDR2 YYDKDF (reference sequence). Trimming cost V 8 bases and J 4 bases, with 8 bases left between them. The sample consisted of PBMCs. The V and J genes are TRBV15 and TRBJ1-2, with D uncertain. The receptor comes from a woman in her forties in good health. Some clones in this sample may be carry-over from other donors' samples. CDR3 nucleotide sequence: TGTGCCACCGGTCAAGGCTATGGCTACACCTTC. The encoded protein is CATGQGYGYTF.